This TCR beta chain was retrieved from a study of blood T cell repertoires in COVID-19. Study in general: Samples of COVID-19 (acute and convalescent) were obtained from the United States, Italy and Spain.

This CDR3 contains 18 residues. Germline V gene lookup returns CDR1 SGHRS and CDR2 YFSETQ. Trimming cost V 0 bases and J 4 bases, with 20 bases left between them. Authors' methods: Estimation of nucleated cell counts relied on the amplification of reference gene primers. Measured with immunoSEQ multiplex PCR; TCRdb has only the in-frame clones, and not every one. That table supplies the V and J calls and clone size; D and trimming were determined from the DNA. The repertoire consists of 450,000 to 500,000 clones, with approximately 83% occurring once and the leading ten covering about 3.2%. The specimen sequenced was peripheral blood. This receptor was obtained from a human donor in a cohort sampled during active COVID-19. The chain joins TRBV5-1 to TRBJ2-1; D might be TRBD2 (6 bases). The CDR3 bases are TGCGCCAGCAGCTTGGATCCTCAAGCTTCGGCGGGATACAATGAGCAGTTCTTC. Protein sequence: CASSLDPQASAGYNEQFF.